Included here is one T cell receptor (beta chain) sequence, with context. This clone was counted once. Its antigen is not yet known. Nothing much larger sits one base from this clone, and base qualities are not available. This specimen comes from a study of blood T cell repertoires in COVID-19 (dated by TCRdb to 2020 to 2022). In the study overall: Collaborator samples came from the United States, Italy and Spain and covered acute and convalescent phases of COVID-19. The repertoires were released in a freely available public database meant as a resource for research on the immune response to SARS-CoV-2. Deeply sampled blood TCRbeta repertoires from subjects exposed to, actively infected with, or recovered from COVID-19 were included in the dataset. Nearly every sample came with metadata listing a de-identified subject ID, COVID-19 status, age in years and sex. Where HLA class I and class II types were available, the types were taken from metadata supplied by the sample provider, not from assay-based typing. The material from the prospective study consisted of cDNA or gDNA derived from T cells, B-cell-depleted T cells, or PBMCs. The samples were drawn from the first 160 participants of the ongoing ImmuneRACE study and from about 1,200 subjects provided by 6 global collaborators.

TCRbeta CDR3 regions were amplified from genomic DNA using the immunoSEQ Assay, a bias-controlled multiplex PCR. Concerning the study's data processing: Nucleated cell counts per sample were estimated from amplification of reference gene primers within the assay. To quantify the absolute abundance of each unique TCRbeta CDR3 rearrangement, sequence reads were collapsed and filtered. Productive Simpson clonality was computed per sample as the square root of Simpson's diversity index over productive rearrangements. TCRdb obtained this table from immuneACCESS and retained in-frame rearrangements with V and J assigned. These tables miss some clones; where compared with another copy, unresolved V genes account for less than half of the shortfall, and the remainder is unexplained. V and J calls plus clone size are reproduced from that table; the DNA served to infer D and trimming. The sample data list 300,000 to 350,000 clones, and about 93% of these were observed just once. The ten largest clones capture roughly 3.3% of the sample.

Trimming accounts for 2 bases at V and 8 bases at J, while the number of junction bases matched to no gene is 12. The germline V gene (reference sequence) provides CDR1 SGHNT and CDR2 YYREEE. Counted from cysteine to phenylalanine, this CDR3 has 16 amino acids. The entry retains the CDR3 DNA only, 48 bases that are in frame from base 1. A second Seattle source provided samples from volunteer blood donors who had recovered from COVID-19. Whole blood was collected in K2EDTA tubes by collaborating institutions according to the institutions' own protocols. For TCRbeta analysis, collaborators shipped samples in one of three forms: frozen whole blood, isolated PBMCs, or DNA extracted from either of those sample types. On the study overall, not on this receptor specifically: How much clinical and demographic metadata was included differed by source and by participant, and the metadata was provided uncurated.

The V and J genes are TRBV5-4 and TRBJ2-1; TRBD2 aligns with 8 central bases. This receptor was obtained from a woman aged 18-29 years who had recovered from COVID-19. Sequenced: peripheral blood. The DNA is as follows: TGTGCCAGCAGCTTCCAGCCGGGACTAGGGAGGGATGAGCAGTTCTTC. It translates to CASSFQPGLGRDEQFF.